A single sample is the source of the 6 T cell receptor beta chains below, sequenced in a study of shared clonotypes between healthy human individuals. Assay used: immunoSEQ multiplex PCR; TCRdb lists only in-frame clones, some missing. The profile shows around 2,000,000 clones, over 85% of them singletons. Sequencing used naive CD4+ T cells sorted from blood. Subset: CD45RA+ positively selected. Every receptor here comes from a man aged 18 to 29 in good health.

J is TRBJ1-1 and V is TRBV7-2; D may be TRBD1 (6 bases). V shed 3 bases and J shed 5 bases, with 19 bases lying between them. The CDR3 totals 16 residues. CDR1 and CDR2 (germline): SGHTA, FQGNSA. CDR3 in amino acids: CASSLGPHRVTTEAFF. CDR3 nucleotides: TGTGCCAGCAGCTTGGGGCCCCACAGGGTTACGACTGAAGCTTTCTTT. Drawing the rest from reference TRBV7-2 and TRBJ1-1, the complete variable domain is GAGVSQSPSNKVTEKGKDVELRCDPISGHTALYWYRQSLGQGLEFLIYFQGNSAPDKSGLPSDRFSAERTGGSVSTLTIQRTQQEDSAVYLCASSLGPHRVTTEAFFGQGTRLTVV.

This rearrangement joins TRBV2 to TRBJ2-2; 8 nucleotides match TRBD1. The CDR3 has 14 residues. Germline lookup yields CDR1 SNHLY and CDR2 FYNNEI. The V gene end was trimmed by 4 bases and the J gene end by 7 bases; junction bases not matched to a gene: 5. Here the CDR3 reads CASSVQGGGGELFF. The CDR3 nucleotides read TGTGCCAGCAGTGTACAGGGGGGAGGCGGGGAGCTGTTTTTT. The full variable domain, rest sourced from reference TRBV2 and TRBJ2-2, is EPEVTQTPSHQVTQMGQEVILRCVPISNHLYFYWYRQILGQKVEFLVSFYNNEISEKSEIFDDQFSVERPDGSNFTLKIRSTKLEDSAMYFCASSVQGGGGELFFGEGSRLTVL.

This clone has more than one count but fewer than ten. The chain is built from TRBV5-1 and TRBJ2-5, with D unclear. The V and J ends lost 0 bases and 5 bases respectively, with 5 bases between them. The CDR3 is 12 residues long. The germline gives CDR1 SGHRS, CDR2 YFSETQ. CDR3 loop: CASSLEWETQYF. CDR3 nucleotides: TGCGCCAGCAGCTTGGAATGGGAGACCCAGTACTTC. The full variable domain, rest sourced from reference TRBV5-1 and TRBJ2-5, is KAGVTQTPRYLIKTRGQQVTLSCSPISGHRSVSWYQQTPGQGLQFLFEYFSETQRNKGNFPGRFSGRQFSNSRSEMNVSTLELGDSALYLCASSLEWETQYFGPGTRLLVL.

The rearrangement links TRBV7-2 to TRBJ1-5, with 8 positions matching TRBD1. V shed 4 bases and J 6 bases; nucleotides not matched to a gene: 5. The germline V gene has CDR1 SGHTA and CDR2 FQGNSA. The CDR3 has 14 amino acids. The CDR3 loop reads CASSSQGARQPQHF. CDR3 bases: TGTGCCAGCAGCTCCCAGGGGGCACGTCAGCCCCAGCATTTT.

The rearrangement links TRBV2 to TRBJ2-7, with no clear D. Per germline, CDR1 SNHLY and CDR2 FYNNEI. The CDR3 loop spans 13 amino acids. Trimming took off 6 bases at V and 3 bases at J, with 12 bases between the two ends. DNA for the CDR3: TGTGCCAGCAGGGCCGGGTCACTCTACGAGCAGTACTTC. It codes for CASRAGSLYEQYF.

The chain carries TRBV6-6 and TRBJ2-7, with 7 bases lining up with TRBD2. Unmatched junction bases numbered 7, after V lost 5 bases and J lost 3 bases. This CDR3 contains 14 residues. Germline CDR1 reads MNHNY; CDR2 reads SVGAGI (reference sequence). This CDR3 reads CASSPQPSGYEQYF. The DNA of the CDR3 is TGTGCCAGCAGTCCACAGCCTAGCGGCTACGAGCAGTACTTC.